The source of this TCR beta chain is a study of shared clonotypes between healthy human individuals. As regards this clone: Its matching antigen is unknown.

Germline CDR1 is SGDLS and CDR2 is YYNGEE. The CDR3 is made up of 16 amino acids. V lost 6 bases and J lost 3; bases outside the gene matches: 14. Sequencing was performed with immunoSEQ multiplex PCR; in TCRdb, only in-frame clones are kept and a portion is missing. The repertoire holds about 2 million clones, with about 95% as singletons. Study findings and constraints: As a rule, naive subsets had a larger estimated richness than memory subsets.

Only CD45RO-negative cells positively selected for CCR7 counted as naive CD8 cells, so terminally differentiated effector memory CD45RA+ cells were excluded. The sequencing input was naive CD8+ T cells sorted from blood. The source is a man aged 18 to 30 in good health. V is TRBV9 and J is TRBJ1-1; 7 nucleotides line up with TRBD1. The CDR3 loop is CASTALGQAIHTEAFF. The CDR3 DNA sequence: TGTGCCAGCACCGCCCTCGGACAGGCGATACACACTGAAGCTTTCTTT.